This record covers a single TCR beta chain. Its antigen remains undetermined. No base quality values were provided; no much bigger clone lies one nucleotide off. The data are from a study of blood T cell repertoires in COVID-19 (TCRdb year 2020). For context, the study as a whole: Collaborator samples came from the United States, Italy and Spain and covered acute and convalescent phases of COVID-19. Subjects who had been exposed to COVID-19, were actively infected with it, or had recovered from it provided the deeply sampled blood TCRbeta repertoires that made up the dataset. The prospective study material was composed of cDNA or gDNA derived from T cells, B-cell-depleted T cells, or PBMCs. The repertoires were released in a freely available public database meant as a resource for research on the immune response to SARS-CoV-2. Sample metadata almost always included a de-identified subject ID, COVID-19 status, age in years and sex. The samples were drawn from the first 160 participants of the ongoing ImmuneRACE study and from some 1,300 subjects provided by 6 global collaborators. Where HLA class I and class II types were available, the types were taken from metadata supplied by the sample provider, not from assay-based typing.

Study-level results and caveats: How much clinical and demographic metadata was included differed by source and by participant, and the metadata was provided uncurated.

One collaborating source in Seattle enrolled patients during active infection and followed them longitudinally through the course of disease. Whole blood was collected in K2EDTA tubes by collaborating institutions according to the institutions' own protocols. For TCRbeta analysis, collaborator samples were shipped as frozen whole blood, as isolated PBMCs, or as DNA extracted from either sample type. Spanning cysteine to phenylalanine, the CDR3 consists of 15 amino acids. The CDR3 DNA has 45 bases and is translated from base 1. Deletion took 1 base off V and 5 bases off J, with a span of 12 bases between the germline ends. Per the germline V gene, LGHNA is the CDR1 and YSLEER is the CDR2. TCRbeta CDR3 regions were amplified from genomic DNA using the immunoSEQ Assay, a bias-controlled multiplex PCR. Regarding the original processing steps: The number of nucleated cells in each sample was estimated by amplification of reference gene primers within the assay. Sequence reads were collapsed and filtered to measure the absolute abundance of every unique TCRbeta CDR3 rearrangement. Productive Simpson clonality was computed per sample as the square root of Simpson's diversity index over productive rearrangements. TCRdb obtained this table from immuneACCESS and retained in-frame rearrangements with V and J assigned. These tables miss some clones; where compared with another copy, unresolved V genes account for less than half of the shortfall, and the remainder is unexplained. V, J and clone size derive from that table, while D and trimming were established from the DNA sequence. Present in this sample are around 190,000 clones, around nine tenths of which were seen just once. The ten top clones hold 18% of the sample.

Sequencing was performed on peripheral blood. The rearrangement combines TRBV4-3 with TRBJ2-1, with a tentative D gene TRBD2 over 5 matching bases. This receptor was obtained from a man aged 50 to 60 with COVID-19, enrolled during active disease. The CDR3 region: CASSQGLAENNEQFF. At the DNA level, the sequence is TGCGCCAGCAGCCAAGGTCTAGCCGAGAACAATGAGCAGTTCTTC.